This TCR beta chain was captured by sequencing in a study of T-cell reconstitution after alpha-beta-depleted transplantation in children. CDR3 length: 15 amino acids. V lost 1 base to trimming and J lost 6 bases, with 13 bases between them. Germline V gene data show CDR1 as SGDLS and CDR2 as YYNGEE. Molecular barcoding with unique molecular identifiers was used for the TCRbeta library. TCRdb called the PCR reads again in MiXCR, with one record for every CDR3 protein. The sample carries approximately 1,000,000 distinct CDR3 sequences, 25% to 35% recorded once. The material was PBMCs, mostly from graft donor cells, obtained 360 days after TCRalphabeta/CD19-depleted stem cell transplant. The chain links TRBV9 to TRBJ2-2; D uncertain. The source is a boy in the first two years of life who had a stem cell transplant for SCID, so the T cells may come from the graft donor. The CDR3 loop reads CASSVRAGSPGELFF. Written as DNA, the CDR3 is TGTGCCAGCAGCGTAAGGGCAGGCTCTCCCGGGGAGCTGTTTTTT.